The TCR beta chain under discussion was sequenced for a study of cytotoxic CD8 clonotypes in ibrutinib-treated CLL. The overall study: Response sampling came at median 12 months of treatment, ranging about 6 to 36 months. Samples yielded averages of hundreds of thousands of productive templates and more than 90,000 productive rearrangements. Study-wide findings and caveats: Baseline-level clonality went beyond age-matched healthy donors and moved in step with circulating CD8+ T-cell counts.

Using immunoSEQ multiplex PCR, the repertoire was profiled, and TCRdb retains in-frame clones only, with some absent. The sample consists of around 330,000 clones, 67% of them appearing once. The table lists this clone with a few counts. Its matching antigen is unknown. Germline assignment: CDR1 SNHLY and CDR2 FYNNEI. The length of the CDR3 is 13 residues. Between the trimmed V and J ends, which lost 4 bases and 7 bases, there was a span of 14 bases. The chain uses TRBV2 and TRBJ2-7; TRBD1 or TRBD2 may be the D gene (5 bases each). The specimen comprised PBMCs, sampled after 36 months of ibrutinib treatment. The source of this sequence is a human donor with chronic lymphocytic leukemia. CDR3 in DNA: TGTGCCAGCAGTGTGCAGGGTCGGAGGGAGCAGTACTTC. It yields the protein CASSVQGRREQYF.